These 21 T cell receptor beta chains were all obtained from the same sample, sequenced in a study of blood T cell repertoires in COVID-19. Clones were read by immunoSEQ multiplex PCR, and TCRdb kept only the in-frame ones, dropping some. The data contain a few hundred thousand clones, approximately 92% of them seen just once; the ten biggest clones take up around 18%. Sequencing was carried out using PBMCs or T cells enriched from blood (not recorded which). The receptors were sampled from a woman under 40 who had recovered from COVID-19.

This clone appeared once. The gene calls are TRBV29-1 and TRBJ2-6; D gene unclear. Germline V gene lookup returns CDR1 SQVTM and CDR2 ANQGSEA. The length of the CDR3 is 12 residues. V was clipped by 4 bases and J by 4 bases, with 5 bases between them. CDR3 in DNA: TGCAGCGTTGGCGAAGGGGCCAACGTCCTGACTTTC. This sequence encodes CSVGEGANVLTF.

The CDR3 loop reads CASSPGTEYEQYF. DNA of the CDR3: TGCGCCAGCAGTCCCGGGACAGAGTACGAGCAGTACTTC. The gene calls are TRBV10-1 and TRBJ2-7, with TRBD1 matching over 7 bases. Trimming took 5 bases from V and 4 from J; bases not matched to a gene: 5. The CDR3 sequence is 13 residues long. From germline, CDR1 is WNHNN and CDR2 SYGVQD (reference sequence).

The chain is built from TRBV28 and TRBJ2-1; the D is unclear. This CDR3 is built from 14 residues. Germline CDR1 and CDR2: MDHEN and SYDVKM. V lost 5 bases to trimming and J lost 5 bases, with 13 bases between them. CDR3 DNA: TGTGCCAGCAGTGCCCGAGGTGTAAACAATGAGCAGTTCTTC. Its protein product is CASSARGVNNEQFF.

The rearrangement uses TRBV19 and TRBJ1-1; D ambiguous. V shed 2 bases and J shed 2 bases, with 6 bases lying between them. There are 13 residues in the CDR3. Germline loops: CDR1 LNHDA, CDR2 SQIVND (reference sequence). For the CDR3, the DNA is TGTGCCAGTAGTATATCAGATAACACTGAAGCTTTCTTT. Its protein product is CASSISDNTEAFF.

This clone has only one observation. The chain carries TRBV7-9 and TRBJ2-3, with 9 bases fitting TRBD2. The CDR3 has 15 residues. Germline trimming cut 5 bases from V and 1 base from J; bases unmatched to any gene: 4. CDR1 and CDR2 (germline): SEHNR, FQNEAQ (reference sequence). The CDR3 DNA sequence: TGTGCCAGCAGCCCGTTAGCGGGAGGCACAGATACGCAGTATTTT. It yields the protein CASSPLAGGTDTQYF.

For the CDR3, the DNA is TGTGCCAGCAGTTTGCGTTCTGCCTATGGCTACACCTTC. Protein sequence: CASSLRSAYGYTF. V and J are TRBV12-3 or TRBV12-4 and TRBJ1-2; no reliable D call. The CDR3 totals 13 residues. V was pared by 3 bases and J by 4 bases, with 9 bases between.

The chain joins TRBV2 to TRBJ1-6; the D gene is possibly TRBD1 (5 bases). The V end lost 7 bases, the J end lost 8 bases, and 15 bases lay between the germline ends. Per the germline V gene, CDR1 is SNHLY and CDR2 is FYNNEI. The CDR3 totals 14 residues. CDR3 sequence reads: CASTFGTSHSPLHF. As DNA, the CDR3 is TGTGCCAGCACTTTTGGGACTTCCCATTCACCCCTCCACTTT.

The rearrangement joins TRBV7-2 to TRBJ1-2; no definite D call. V was clipped by 1 base and J by 2 bases, with 8 bases between them. The CDR3 runs to 14 residues. The V gene's germline CDR1 is SGHTA and CDR2 FQGNSA. The CDR3 here is CASSLDRENYGYTF. In nucleotides, the CDR3 is TGTGCCAGCAGCTTAGACAGAGAAAACTATGGCTACACCTTC.

The chain employs TRBV21-1 and TRBJ1-5. TRBV21-1 is a recognized pseudogene. The CDR3 length is 13 residues. Here the CDR3 DNA reads TGTGCCACCCCCGGCGGGGGGAATCAGCCCCAGCATTTT. Its protein is CATPGGGNQPQHF.

This rearrangement joins TRBV19 to TRBJ1-6; TRBD1 matches at 7 bases. With V trimmed by 4 bases and J by 8 bases, 5 bases remained unmatched. CDR3 length equals 14 residues. Germline V lookup: CDR1 LNHDA, CDR2 SQIVND (reference sequence). The DNA for the CDR3 is TGTGCCAGTAGTACGGGACAGAGGCATTCACCCCTCCACTTT. Translated, it gives CASSTGQRHSPLHF.

This sequence joins TRBV5-4 and TRBJ2-1; D may be TRBD2 (6 bases). The V gene's germline CDR1 is SGHNT and CDR2 YYREEE (reference sequence). Trimming stripped 2 bases from V and 0 bases from J, with 12 bases between. CDR3 length: 16 residues. CDR3 DNA sequence: TGTGCCAGCAGCTTAGGTGCGGGACGCTCCTACAATGAGCAGTTCTTC. Translation: CASSLGAGRSYNEQFF. The full variable domain, with the rest looked up from reference TRBV5-4 and TRBJ2-1, is ETGVTQSPTHLIKTRGQQVTLRCSSQSGHNTVSWYQQALGQGPQFIFQYYREEENGRGNFPPRFSGLQFPNYSSELNVNALELDDSALYLCASSLGAGRSYNEQFFGPGTRLTVL.

The gene calls are TRBV15 and TRBJ2-3, with 7 bases identical to TRBD2. With V trimmed by 6 bases and J by 4 bases, 7 bases remained unmatched. Germline-derived CDR1 and CDR2 are LNHNV and YYDKDF (reference sequence). This CDR3 contains 14 residues. CDR3: CATRSGNLADTQYF. The CDR3, as DNA: TGTGCCACCAGAAGCGGGAATTTAGCAGATACGCAGTATTTT.

The chain has TRBV6-4 and TRBJ1-2; 11 bases line up with TRBD1. Germline CDR1 reads MRHNA; CDR2 reads SNTAGT. The V and J ends lost 9 bases and 6 bases, in that order; junction bases with no gene match: 9. CDR3 size: 14 residues. The CDR3: CARPTWDRGNGYTF. CDR3 sequence (DNA): TGTGCCAGACCAACGTGGGACAGGGGGAATGGCTACACCTTC.

V usage is TRBV7-6 and J usage is TRBJ2-3; 13 bases line up with TRBD2. The V gene's germline CDR1 is SGHVS and CDR2 FNYEAQ. This CDR3 spans 16 amino acids. With 5 bases clipped from V and 6 bases from J, the junction kept 8 bases outside the gene matches. CDR3 protein: CASSPRLAGGRDTQYF. The CDR3, as DNA: TGTGCCAGCAGCCCCAGACTAGCGGGAGGCCGTGATACGCAGTATTTT.

The chain is built from TRBV25-1 and TRBJ1-1; D call uncertain. CDR1 is MGHDK and CDR2 is SYGVNS in the germline V gene. The CDR3 has 13 amino acids. V lost 2 bases and J lost 11, with 15 bases in between. The CDR3 loop is CASSETVSGSAFF. CDR3 coding DNA: TGTGCCAGCAGTGAAACCGTTTCGGGGTCCGCTTTCTTT.

The gene calls are TRBV7-3 and TRBJ2-1, with a possible D match to TRBD1 (6 bases). Germline loops: CDR1 SGHTA, CDR2 FQGTGA. V lost 3 bases and J 4 bases, leaving 10 bases between the germline ends. This CDR3 region has 14 residues. CDR3 DNA sequence: TGTGCCAGCAGCTTCTCCCAGGGGTACAATGAGCAGTTCTTC. Its protein product is CASSFSQGYNEQFF.

The V call is TRBV19, the J call TRBJ2-3; 9 bases are a match to TRBD2. The germline V gene encodes CDR1 LNHDA and CDR2 SQIVND (reference sequence). The CDR3 spans 14 residues. The V gene end was trimmed by 6 bases and the J gene end by 6 bases; junction bases not matched to a gene: 7. In nucleotides, the CDR3 is TGTGCCAGTAGGCGGGAGGGCGTTAGGGATACGCAGTATTTT. Encoded protein: CASRREGVRDTQYF.

The chain recombines TRBV6-5 with TRBJ1-2; 8 bases match TRBD1. This CDR3 is built from 16 residues. The germline V gene encodes CDR1 MNHEY and CDR2 SVGAGI. V shed 0 bases, J shed 5 bases, and the junction held 8 bases outside the gene matches. The CDR3 protein is CASSYSVSDRAYGYTF. Written as DNA, the CDR3 is TGTGCCAGCAGTTACTCGGTATCGGACAGGGCTTATGGCTACACCTTC.

V and J are TRBV5-6 and TRBJ1-1; perhaps TRBD1 as D (5 bases). With 1 base removed from V and 4 bases from J, the gap between germline ends came to 5 bases. The CDR3 length is 12 residues. Germline V gene data show CDR1 as SGHDT and CDR2 as YYEEEE. CDR3 loop: CASSLTGTEAFF. As DNA, the CDR3 is TGTGCCAGCAGCTTGACAGGCACTGAAGCTTTCTTT.

V is TRBV3-1 (or the pseudogene TRBV3-2) and J is TRBJ2-7; D is possibly TRBD1 (5 bases). With 1 base removed from V and 4 bases from J, the gap between germline ends came to 23 bases. CDR3 size: 18 residues. Germline lookup yields CDR1 LGHDT and CDR2 YNNKEL (reference sequence). CDR3 DNA sequence: TGTGCCAGCAGCCAAGCGGGTGTGTCAGGACATTTCGCTTACGAGCAGTACTTC. Its translation is CASSQAGVSGHFAYEQYF.

This clone was counted between two and nine times. The chain joins TRBV7-9 to TRBJ2-7, with D maybe TRBD1 (6 bases). Germline V gene lookup returns CDR1 SEHNR and CDR2 FQNEAQ (reference sequence). This CDR3 is 15 amino acids long. The ends were cut back, 4 bases at V and 0 bases at J, with 13 bases in the middle. For the CDR3, the DNA is TGTGCCAGCAGCTCAAACAGGGTGATCTCCTACGAGCAGTACTTC. Translated, it gives CASSSNRVISYEQYF.